These T cell receptor beta chains were read from a single sample in a study of T cells after yellow fever vaccination. TCRdb analysed the 5' RACE reads with MiXCR anew, one entry per CDR3 protein. The data show 150,000 or so distinct CDR3 sequences, 5% to 8% seen once. The input for sequencing was CD4+ T cells sorted from PBMCs, taken 10 days after the yellow fever booster vaccination. These receptors originate from a young man who received the YFV17D yellow fever vaccine. CDR3s include the opening cysteine and the closing phenylalanine or tryptophan. A D gene is named only where the DNA matches it firmly. Clone size is not always given. Where it is, it says once, few, many or a class for expanded clones.

J gene	clone size	D gene	V gene	CDR3 DNA	CDR3 protein
TRBJ2-2	many	-	TRBV5-5	TGTGCCAGCAGCTTTTCGGCGGGCCAGAACACCGGGGAGCTGTTTTTT	CASSFSAGQNTGELFF
TRBJ2-3	many	TRBD1	TRBV20-1	TGCAGTGCTAGGGCCGGTGTTACAGGGGGCACCGATTTT	CSARAGVTGGTDF
TRBJ2-7	many	-	TRBV6-6	TGTGCCTCTCGGTGTAATTACTTC	CASRCNYF
TRBJ2-2	many	-	TRBV7-7	TGTGCTAGCAGCTTAGCAGGGACCACCGGGGAGCTGTTTTTT	CASSLAGTTGELFF
TRBJ2-7	-	TRBD1	TRBV6-1	TGTGCCAGCTCCAGGGACAGCCGACTCTCCTACGAGCAGTACTTC	CASSRDSRLSYEQYF
TRBJ2-1	many	-	TRBV2	TGTGCCAGCAGTTCCGGGACATCTGACTACAATGAGCAGTTCTTC	CASSSGTSDYNEQFF
TRBJ2-1	many	TRBD2	TRBV10-3	TGTGCCATCAGAGAGGCTAGCGGTCTCTCCTACAATGAGCAGTTCTTC	CAIREASGLSYNEQFF
TRBJ1-1	many	-	TRBV29-1	TGCAGCGCCAGGATAACTGAAGCTTTCTTT	CSARITEAFF
TRBJ2-3	few	-	TRBV30	TGTGCCTGGAGTCCATCGCCCGGGACAATGGGCACAGATACGCAGTATTTT	CAWSPSPGTMGTDTQYF
TRBJ2-3	many	TRBD2	TRBV29-1	TGCAGCGTTGAAGGTCTAGCGGGGGTCACAGATACGCAGTATTTT	CSVEGLAGVTDTQYF
TRBJ2-2	many	TRBD2	TRBV2	TGTGCCAGCAGTTCCCAGCGGGAGACCGGGGAGCTGTTTTTT	CASSSQRETGELFF
TRBJ2-1	many	-	TRBV29-1	TGCAGCGTTATCCCCCCCCCGTCCTACAATGAGCAGTTCTTC	CSVIPPPSYNEQFF
TRBJ2-3	-	TRBD2	TRBV20-1	TGCAGTGCTAGGGGGACTAGCGGCATTAAAGAAACGCAGTATTTT	CSARGTSGIKETQYF
TRBJ1-4	many	-	TRBV6-5	TGTGCCAGCAGTTCCGACAGGACGGTGCATGAAAAACTGTTTTTT	CASSSDRTVHEKLFF
TRBJ2-1	many	-	TRBV5-1	TGCGCCAGCAGTACCTCGGGAGTATCCTACAATGAGCAGTTCTTC	CASSTSGVSYNEQFF
TRBJ2-7	many	TRBD1	TRBV28	TGTGCCAGCAGTGCACCCGACAGGGACTACGAGCAGTACTTC	CASSAPDRDYEQYF
TRBJ2-1	few	-	TRBV12-3/TRBV12-4	TGTGCCAGCAGGTTATCGGACTACAATGAGCAGTTCTTC	CASRLSDYNEQFF
TRBJ2-3	many	TRBD2	TRBV10-2	TGCGCCAGCAGGCGGGAGGGCCGAACAGATACGCAGTATTTT	CASRREGRTDTQYF
TRBJ2-2	many	-	TRBV7-2	TGTGCCAGCAGCCCTGGATCGAACACCGGGGAGCTGTTTTTT	CASSPGSNTGELFF
TRBJ2-7	many	-	TRBV9	TGTGCCAGCAGCGTAGCGGGGGACACCTACGAGCAGTACTTC	CASSVAGDTYEQYF
TRBJ2-1	few	TRBD1	TRBV20-1	TGCAGTGCGCTACAGGGGGCCTACAATGAGCAGTTCTTC	CSALQGAYNEQFF
TRBJ2-3	-	-	TRBV9	TGTGCCAGCAGCGTAGGAGGGATCGGCACAGATACGCAGTATTTT	CASSVGGIGTDTQYF
TRBJ2-3	many	-	TRBV20-1	TGCAGTGCTGCTGCACATGGGGGCGGGGCGACCACAGATACGCAGTATTTT	CSAAAHGGGATTDTQYF
TRBJ2-5	many	TRBD1	TRBV18	TGTGCCAGCTCACCGTTCGCCGGGACAGGGTGGGAGACCCAGTACTTC	CASSPFAGTGWETQYF
TRBJ1-2	many	-	TRBV7-9	TGTGCCAGCAGCTTAGCGGGGACCGCCGAGGGCTACACCTTC	CASSLAGTAEGYTF
TRBJ1-5	-	TRBD1	TRBV7-9	TGTGCCAGCAGCCGGACAGGGGATAGCGATCAGCCCCAGCATTTT	CASSRTGDSDQPQHF
TRBJ2-5	few	TRBD1	TRBV3-1	TGTGCCAGCAGCCCGCCAGGGGGCGGTGAGACCCAGTACTTC	CASSPPGGGETQYF
TRBJ2-7	many	-	TRBV5-1	TGCGCCAGCAGCTCGTACCTAGATTCCTACGAGCAGTACTTC	CASSSYLDSYEQYF
TRBJ2-1	many	TRBD1	TRBV28	TGTGCCAGCAGCTCCCGGGACAGGGTCGGCAATGAGCAGTTCTTC	CASSSRDRVGNEQFF
TRBJ1-1	-	-	TRBV3-1	TGTGCCAGCAGCCTACAGGGTAGTGCGACGGCGTTCTTT	CASSLQGSATAFF
TRBJ2-7	many	-	TRBV20-1	TGCAGTGCTAGAGATCGAAGGGACCTTACCTACGAGCAGTACTTC	CSARDRRDLTYEQYF
TRBJ1-5	few	TRBD1	TRBV6-2/TRBV6-3	TGTGCCAGCAGTTTTGAACGGACAGGGAAGAGAGGCAATCAGCCCCAGCATTTT	CASSFERTGKRGNQPQHF
TRBJ2-7	many	-	TRBV7-2	TGTGCCAGCAGTCACGCCTCTGACGAGCAGTACTTC	CASSHASDEQYF
TRBJ2-1	few	-	TRBV5-1	TGCGCCAGCAGCCTCCAGGGGAGTAATGAGCAGTTCTTC	CASSLQGSNEQFF
TRBJ2-3	many	-	TRBV12-3/TRBV12-4	TGTGCCAGCACCCATGGGGCGGGATCGGGAGATACGCAGTATTTT	CASTHGAGSGDTQYF
TRBJ2-7	many	-	TRBV12-3/TRBV12-4	TGTGCCAGCAGTCCCCGCACGGGAGATCCCGAGCAGTACTTC	CASSPRTGDPEQYF
TRBJ2-3	many	TRBD1	TRBV10-3	TGTGCCATCAGTAACATAGGACAGGGGGCAACAGATACGCAGTATTTT	CAISNIGQGATDTQYF
TRBJ1-2	few	-	TRBV7-9	TGTGCCAGCAGCTCGCAGATGAACTATGGCTACACCTTC	CASSSQMNYGYTF
TRBJ2-3	many	TRBD2	TRBV4-3	TGCGCCAGCAGCCAAGATCGCGGGGGGTTCACAGATACGCAGTATTTT	CASSQDRGGFTDTQYF
TRBJ2-1	many	TRBD2	TRBV5-8	TGTGCCAGCAGCTCCCGGGACGGGCGGACTAGTTCCTACAATGAGCAGTTCTTC	CASSSRDGRTSSYNEQFF
TRBJ2-1	few	TRBD2	TRBV20-1	TGCAGTGCCCCAGGCCGGGGGACTAGCGGGAGTTCGGCCTACAATGAGCAGTTCTTC	CSAPGRGTSGSSAYNEQFF
TRBJ2-1	few	-	TRBV3-1	TGTGCCAGCAGCCAAGGTCCCCCGGTTGAGCAGTTCTTC	CASSQGPPVEQFF
TRBJ1-1	many	-	TRBV10-3	TGTGCCATCAGTGAGAAACAGGGGAACACTGAAGCTTTCTTT	CAISEKQGNTEAFF
TRBJ2-3	many	-	TRBV12-3/TRBV12-4	TGTGCCAGCAGTTTACGGTTTCTGGATACGCAGTATTTT	CASSLRFLDTQYF
TRBJ2-3	-	-	TRBV11-2	TGTGCCAGCAGCTTGCGCGCCGAAGATACGCAGTATTTT	CASSLRAEDTQYF
TRBJ2-2	many	-	TRBV6-5	TGTGCCAGCAGTTACTCTTGGCAGGGTTTTAGAAACGGGGAGCTGTTTTTT	CASSYSWQGFRNGELFF
TRBJ1-5	many	-	TRBV16	TGTGCCAGCAGCCAATTCACACTCAGTAGCAATCAGCCCCAGCATTTT	CASSQFTLSSNQPQHF
TRBJ1-1	many	TRBD1	TRBV18	TGTGCCAGCTCCGGACAGGGGAACACTGAAGCTTTCTTT	CASSGQGNTEAFF
TRBJ2-1	many	TRBD2	TRBV24-1	TGTGCCACCAGTGATCCTACTAGCGGAGTGAGGTTCTTC	CATSDPTSGVRFF
TRBJ1-1	many	-	TRBV20-1	TGCAGGGGGGGGAAAACTGAAGCTTTCTTT	CRGGKTEAFF
TRBJ2-4	many	-	TRBV7-9	TGTGCCAGCAGCTTAGTACGGGAAAACATTCAGTACTTC	CASSLVRENIQYF
TRBJ2-1	many	TRBD2	TRBV20-1	TGCAGTGCTAGGGCCTACGGACTAGCGGGAGATGAGCAGTTCTTC	CSARAYGLAGDEQFF
TRBJ2-1	many	-	TRBV5-1	TGCGCCAGCAGCTCGTCGACCTTCTCCTACAATGAGCAGTTCTTC	CASSSSTFSYNEQFF